The 15 T cell receptor beta chains presented below share a single source sample, sequenced in a study of blood T cell repertoires in COVID-19. Repertoires were generated with immunoSEQ multiplex PCR, while TCRdb's copy carries only in-frame clones and drops some. The sample yields some 250,000 clones, approximately 87% seen once. Sequencing was performed on peripheral blood. These receptors all come from a man in his sixties with acute or convalescent COVID-19.

This chain links TRBV19 with TRBJ2-1; 9 positions agree with TRBD2. V trimming: 7 bases; J trimming: 8 bases; junction bases outside the gene matches: 12. The CDR3 covers 15 residues. Germline V gene lookup returns CDR1 LNHDA and CDR2 SQIVND (reference sequence). The CDR3 DNA sequence: TGTGCCAGTACCTCCCTAGGCGGGAGGGGGGATGAGCAGTTCTTC. Residues: CASTSLGGRGDEQFF.

This clone has just a few counts. The chain uses TRBV24-1 and TRBJ2-5, with 9 nucleotides matching TRBD1. Germline loops: CDR1 KGHDR, CDR2 SFDVKD. With 3 bases clipped from V and 3 bases from J, the junction kept 10 bases outside the gene matches. The length of the CDR3 is 17 residues. CDR3 sequence reads: CATSDMGETGGEETQYF. The CDR3 DNA reads TGTGCCACCAGTGATATGGGGGAGACAGGGGGAGAAGAGACCCAGTACTTC.

The rearrangement links TRBV19 to TRBJ1-1, with 7 bases identical to TRBD1. The ends lost 8 bases at V and 2 bases at J; junction bases unmatched: 8. CDR3 length: 14 amino acids. Germline values: CDR1 LNHDA, CDR2 SQIVND (reference sequence). CDR3 DNA sequence: TGTGCCAGTCGACTGCAGGGGGTCAACACTGAAGCTTTCTTT. Amino acid sequence: CASRLQGVNTEAFF. The variable domain in full, with the rest retrieved from reference TRBV19 and TRBJ1-1, is DGGITQSPKYLFRKEGQNVTLSCEQNLNHDAMYWYRQDPGQGLRLIYYSQIVNDFQKGDIAEGYSVSREKKESFPLTVTSAQKNPTAFYLCASRLQGVNTEAFFGQGTRLTVV.

This clone was detected ten times or more. The CDR3 reads CASSPWTGTEAFF. Written as DNA, the CDR3 is TGTGCCAGCAGCCCCTGGACAGGGACTGAAGCTTTCTTT. This chain links TRBV9 with TRBJ1-1; 8 bases line up with TRBD1. Germline V gene data show CDR1 as SGDLS and CDR2 as YYNGEE. V lost 4 bases, J lost 5 bases, and 4 bases stayed unmatched. This CDR3 has 13 residues.

The rearrangement uses TRBV28 and TRBJ2-7, with D possibly TRBD1 on 5 matching bases. Trimming shortened V by 5 bases and J by 5 bases, and 10 bases separated the two germline ends. The CDR3 runs 12 residues. Germline V lookup: CDR1 MDHEN, CDR2 SYDVKM. CDR3 loop: CASSEGVHEQYF. CDR3 coding DNA: TGTGCCAGCAGTGAAGGGGTCCACGAGCAGTACTTC.

This rearrangement joins TRBV28 to TRBJ1-1; 8 bases align to TRBD1. This CDR3 contains 16 residues. The ends lost 3 bases at V and 0 bases at J; junction bases unmatched: 6. Germline V gene sequence: CDR1 MDHEN, CDR2 SYDVKM. In DNA, the CDR3 is TGTGCCAGCAGTTTGGGGACAGGTGTGTTGAACACTGAAGCTTTCTTT. As protein: CASSLGTGVLNTEAFF.

This clone has just a few counts. The V call is TRBV15, the J call TRBJ2-5; TRBD2 might be the D (6 bases). The CDR3 consists of 15 residues. Trimming pared 1 base from V and 5 bases from J, leaving 14 bases between. Germline V gene data show CDR1 as LNHNV and CDR2 as YYDKDF (reference sequence). For the CDR3, the DNA is TGTGCCACCAGCAGAGCGGTGCGGGACTGGGAGACCCAGTACTTC. Residues: CATSRAVRDWETQYF.

In its sample, this clone was seen once. V usage is TRBV19 and J usage is TRBJ2-2; D not resolved. The CDR3 spans 15 residues. Germline V lookup: CDR1 LNHDA, CDR2 SQIVND (reference sequence). The germline V and J ends were trimmed by 2 bases and 0 bases, with 7 bases remaining between them. CDR3 amino acids: CASSILRANTGELFF. The DNA of the CDR3 is TGTGCCAGTAGTATATTGAGAGCGAACACCGGGGAGCTGTTTTTT. Complete variable domain (other parts from reference TRBV19 and TRBJ2-2): DGGITQSPKYLFRKEGQNVTLSCEQNLNHDAMYWYRQDPGQGLRLIYYSQIVNDFQKGDIAEGYSVSREKKESFPLTVTSAQKNPTAFYLCASSILRANTGELFFGEGSRLTVL.

The chain carries TRBV4-1 and TRBJ2-3; 12 positions agree with TRBD2. The V gene's germline CDR1 is MGHRA and CDR2 YSYEKL. CDR3 size: 15 residues. Germline trimming cut 3 bases from V and 11 bases from J; bases unmatched to any gene: 9. The CDR3 DNA is TGCGCCAGCAGCCAGACTAGCGGGAGCTACTGGGGGCAGTATTTT. As protein: CASSQTSGSYWGQYF.

The chain carries TRBV19 and TRBJ1-6; 7 bases are a match to TRBD1. The CDR3 covers 15 residues. J gave up 14 bases and V 5 bases, and 15 bases lay outside the gene matches. The germline V gene has CDR1 LNHDA and CDR2 SQIVND (reference sequence). The CDR3 region has the DNA TGTGCCAGTAGTCCCCGCGGGACAGAGGGGCTCGCCCTCCACTTT. Encoded protein: CASSPRGTEGLALHF.

The CDR3 DNA is TGTGCCAGCAGCGTAGGTGCCGGGGTAGGTGAAAAACTGTTTTTT. It specifies CASSVGAGVGEKLFF. The V gene is TRBV9, the J gene TRBJ1-4; no reliable D call. Germline V gives CDR1 SGDLS, CDR2 YYNGEE. There are 15 residues in the CDR3. V shed 0 bases and J shed 7 bases, with 13 bases lying between them.

The chain has TRBV4-1 and TRBJ2-7; perhaps TRBD2 as D (6 bases). Germline assignment: CDR1 MGHRA and CDR2 YSYEKL. Trimming removed 2 bases from V and 6 bases from J, with 17 bases in between. This CDR3 has 15 residues. The CDR3 region is CASSQTEGTAREQYF. CDR3 DNA sequence: TGCGCCAGCAGCCAAACGGAGGGAACCGCACGCGAGCAGTACTTC.

This chain uses TRBV11-2 with TRBJ1-1; D is possibly TRBD1 (6 bases). The germline V gene has CDR1 SGHAT and CDR2 FQNNGV. Deletions cut 7 bases from V and 5 bases from J, with 17 bases between. The CDR3 spans 14 residues. CDR3 coding DNA: TGTGCCAGCACCGCGGACAGAGTTGGAACTGAAGCTTTCTTT. Its protein is CASTADRVGTEAFF. The variable domain in full, with the rest retrieved from reference TRBV11-2 and TRBJ1-1, is EAGVAQSPRYKIIEKRQSVAFWCNPISGHATLYWYQQILGQGPKLLIQFQNNGVVDDSQLPKDRFSAERLKGVDSTLKIQPAKLEDSAVYLCASTADRVGTEAFFGQGTRLTVV.

The chain joins TRBV6-2 or TRBV6-3 to TRBJ1-1; the match to TRBD1 covers 8 bases. V shed 5 bases, J shed 1 base, and the junction held 3 bases outside the gene matches. The germline V gene has CDR1 MNHEY and CDR2 SVGEGT. The CDR3 consists of 14 residues. The DNA of the CDR3 is TGTGCCAGCAGTGAGACAGGGGCGAACACTGAAGCTTTCTTT. Residues: CASSETGANTEAFF.

This clone was seen a few times. CDR3 DNA: TGCGCCAGCAGCCACAGTTTTGCGGAAGGAGTTAATGAAAAACTGTTTTTT. It is translated as CASSHSFAEGVNEKLFF. V and J are TRBV4-3 and TRBJ1-4; D remains unclear. Trimming took 3 bases from V and 4 from J, leaving 18 bases between them. The CDR3 runs 17 residues. The V gene's germline CDR1 is LGHNA and CDR2 YSLEER.